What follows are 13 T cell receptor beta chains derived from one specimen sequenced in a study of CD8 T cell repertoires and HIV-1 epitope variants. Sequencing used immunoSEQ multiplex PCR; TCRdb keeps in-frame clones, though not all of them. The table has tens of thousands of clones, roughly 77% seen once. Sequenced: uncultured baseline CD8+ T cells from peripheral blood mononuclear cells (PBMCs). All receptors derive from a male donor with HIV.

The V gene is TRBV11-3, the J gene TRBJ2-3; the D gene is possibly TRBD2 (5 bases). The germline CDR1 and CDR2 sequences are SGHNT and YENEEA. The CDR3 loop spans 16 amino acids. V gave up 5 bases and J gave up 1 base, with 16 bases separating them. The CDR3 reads CASSPARQRGTDTQYF. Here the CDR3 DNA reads TGTGCCAGCAGCCCAGCGCGGCAGAGGGGCACAGATACGCAGTATTTT.

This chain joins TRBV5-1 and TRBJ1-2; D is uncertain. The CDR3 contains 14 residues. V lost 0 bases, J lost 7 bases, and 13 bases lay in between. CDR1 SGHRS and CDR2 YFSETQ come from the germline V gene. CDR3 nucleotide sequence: TGCGCCAGCAGCTTGGACCCGATGGGCCTTGGCTACACCTTC. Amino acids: CASSLDPMGLGYTF.

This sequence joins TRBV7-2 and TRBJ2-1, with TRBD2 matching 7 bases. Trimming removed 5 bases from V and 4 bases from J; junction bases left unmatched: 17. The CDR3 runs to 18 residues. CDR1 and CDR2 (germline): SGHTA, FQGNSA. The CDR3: CASSPDGVSRGRYNEQFF. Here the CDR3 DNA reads TGTGCCAGCAGCCCGGACGGGGTAAGTCGCGGGAGATACAATGAGCAGTTCTTC.

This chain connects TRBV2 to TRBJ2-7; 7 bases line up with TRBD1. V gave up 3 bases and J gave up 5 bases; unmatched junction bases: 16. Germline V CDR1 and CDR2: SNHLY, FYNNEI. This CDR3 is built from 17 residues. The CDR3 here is CASSDSVDRPNFDEQYF. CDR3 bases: TGTGCCAGCAGTGATTCCGTGGACAGGCCTAATTTCGACGAGCAGTACTTC.

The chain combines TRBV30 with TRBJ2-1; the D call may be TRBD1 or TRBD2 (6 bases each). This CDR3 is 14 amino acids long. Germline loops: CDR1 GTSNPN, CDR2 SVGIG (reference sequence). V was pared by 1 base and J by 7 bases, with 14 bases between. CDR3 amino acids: CAWSGGGGWNEQFF. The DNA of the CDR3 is TGTGCCTGGAGTGGAGGGGGAGGATGGAATGAGCAGTTCTTC.

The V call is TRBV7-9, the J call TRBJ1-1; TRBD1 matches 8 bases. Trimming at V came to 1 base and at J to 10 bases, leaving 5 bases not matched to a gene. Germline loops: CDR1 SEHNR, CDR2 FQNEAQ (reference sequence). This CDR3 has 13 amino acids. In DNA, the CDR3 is TGTGCCAGCAGCTTAGAACGAACAGGGGGAGCTTTCTTT. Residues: CASSLERTGGAFF.

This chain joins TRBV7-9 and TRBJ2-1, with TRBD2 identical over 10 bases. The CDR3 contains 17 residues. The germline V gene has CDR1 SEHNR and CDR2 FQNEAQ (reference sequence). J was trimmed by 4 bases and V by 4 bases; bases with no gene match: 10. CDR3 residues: CASSSPKRGGLYNEQFF. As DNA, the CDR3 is TGTGCCAGCAGCTCCCCAAAGCGGGGGGGCCTGTACAATGAGCAGTTCTTC.

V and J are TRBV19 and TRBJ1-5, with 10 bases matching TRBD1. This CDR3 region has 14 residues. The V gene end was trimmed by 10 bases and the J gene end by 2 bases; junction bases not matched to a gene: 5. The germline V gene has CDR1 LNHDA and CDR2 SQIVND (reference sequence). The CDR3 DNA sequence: TGTGCCACGTCCGGGACAGGGGGCAATCAGCCCCAGCATTTT. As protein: CATSGTGGNQPQHF.

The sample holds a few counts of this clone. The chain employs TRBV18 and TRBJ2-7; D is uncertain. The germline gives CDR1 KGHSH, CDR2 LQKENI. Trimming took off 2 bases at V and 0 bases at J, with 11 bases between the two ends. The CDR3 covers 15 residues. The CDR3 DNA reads TGTGCCAGCTCACCATCTTCGGCCAGCTCCTACGAGCAGTACTTC. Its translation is CASSPSSASSYEQYF.

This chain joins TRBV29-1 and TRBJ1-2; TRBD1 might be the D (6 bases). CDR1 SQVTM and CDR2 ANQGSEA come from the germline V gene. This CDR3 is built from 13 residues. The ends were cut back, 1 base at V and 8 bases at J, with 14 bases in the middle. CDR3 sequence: CSVEATGGRGYTF. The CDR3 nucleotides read TGCAGCGTTGAAGCCACGGGGGGCAGAGGCTACACCTTC.

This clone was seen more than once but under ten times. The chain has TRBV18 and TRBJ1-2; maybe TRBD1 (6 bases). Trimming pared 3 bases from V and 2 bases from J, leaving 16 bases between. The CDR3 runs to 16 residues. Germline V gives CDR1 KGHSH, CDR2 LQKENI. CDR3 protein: CASSPSIGTPNYGYTF. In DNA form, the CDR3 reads TGTGCCAGCTCACCGTCCATCGGGACACCAAACTATGGCTACACCTTC. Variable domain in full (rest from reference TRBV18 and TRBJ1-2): NAGVMQNPRHLVRRRGQEARLRCSPMKGHSHVYWYRQLPEEGLKFMVYLQKENIIDESGMPKERFSAEFPKEGPSILRIQQVVRGDSAAYFCASSPSIGTPNYGYTFGSGTRLTVV.

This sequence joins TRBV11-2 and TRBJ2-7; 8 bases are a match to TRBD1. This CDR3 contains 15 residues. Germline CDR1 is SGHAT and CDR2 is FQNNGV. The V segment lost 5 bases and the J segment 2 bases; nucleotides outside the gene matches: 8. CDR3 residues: CASSDYRGKTYEQYF. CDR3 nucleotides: TGTGCCAGCAGCGACTACAGGGGGAAGACCTACGAGCAGTACTTC. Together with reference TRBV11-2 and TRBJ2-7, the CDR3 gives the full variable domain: EAGVAQSPRYKIIEKRQSVAFWCNPISGHATLYWYQQILGQGPKLLIQFQNNGVVDDSQLPKDRFSAERLKGVDSTLKIQPAKLEDSAVYLCASSDYRGKTYEQYFGPGTRLTVT.

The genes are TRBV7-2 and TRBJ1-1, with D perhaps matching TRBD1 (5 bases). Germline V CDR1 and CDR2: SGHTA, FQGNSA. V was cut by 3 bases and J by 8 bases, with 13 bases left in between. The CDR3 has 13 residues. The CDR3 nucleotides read TGTGCCAGCAGCTTTTCAGGAACAGGCGAAGCTTTCTTT. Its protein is CASSFSGTGEAFF.